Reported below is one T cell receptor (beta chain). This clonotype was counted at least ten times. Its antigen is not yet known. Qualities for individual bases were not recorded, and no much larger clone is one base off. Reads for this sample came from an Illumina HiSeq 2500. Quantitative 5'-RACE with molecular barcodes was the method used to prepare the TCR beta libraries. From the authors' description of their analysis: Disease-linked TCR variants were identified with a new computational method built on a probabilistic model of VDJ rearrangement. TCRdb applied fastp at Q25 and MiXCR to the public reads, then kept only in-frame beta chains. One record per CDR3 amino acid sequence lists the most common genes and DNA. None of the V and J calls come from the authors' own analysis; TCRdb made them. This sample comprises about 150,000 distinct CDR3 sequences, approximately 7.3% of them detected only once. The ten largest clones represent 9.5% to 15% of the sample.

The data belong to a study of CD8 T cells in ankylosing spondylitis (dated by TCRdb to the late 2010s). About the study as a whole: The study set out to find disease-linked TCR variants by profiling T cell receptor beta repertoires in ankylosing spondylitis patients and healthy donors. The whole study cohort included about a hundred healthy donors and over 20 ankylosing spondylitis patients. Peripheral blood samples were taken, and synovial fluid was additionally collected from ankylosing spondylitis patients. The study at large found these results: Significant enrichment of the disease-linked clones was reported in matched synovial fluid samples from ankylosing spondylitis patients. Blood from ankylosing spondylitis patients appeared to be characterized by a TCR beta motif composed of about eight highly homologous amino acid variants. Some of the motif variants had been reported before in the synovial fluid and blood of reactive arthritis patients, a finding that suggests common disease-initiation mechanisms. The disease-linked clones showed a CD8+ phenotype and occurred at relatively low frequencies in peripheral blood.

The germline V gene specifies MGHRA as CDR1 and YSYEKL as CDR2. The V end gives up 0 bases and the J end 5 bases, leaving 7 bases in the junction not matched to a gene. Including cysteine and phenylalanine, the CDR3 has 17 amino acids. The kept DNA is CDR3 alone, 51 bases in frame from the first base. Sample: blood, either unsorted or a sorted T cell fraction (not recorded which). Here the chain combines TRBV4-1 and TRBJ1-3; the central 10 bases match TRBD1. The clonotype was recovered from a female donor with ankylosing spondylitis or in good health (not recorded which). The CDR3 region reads CASSQERDRGARNTIYF. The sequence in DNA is TGCGCCAGCAGCCAAGAAAGGGACAGGGGAGCCCGAAACACCATATATTTT.